The table lists the clone carrying this T cell receptor beta chain with a few counts. These data belong to a study of T cells after yellow fever vaccination. Via MiXCR, TCRdb re-called the 5' RACE reads, giving one row per CDR3 protein. The sample lists about 220,000 distinct CDR3 sequences; approximately 3.2% were seen once. This CDR3 spans 17 amino acids. The V end was cut by 2 bases, the J end by 0 bases, with 14 bases between. Germline V gene sequence: CDR1 KGHSH, CDR2 LQKENI. The chain combines TRBV18 with TRBJ1-3; D is perhaps TRBD1 (5 bases). The sequence derives from a man younger than 30 who received the YFV17D yellow fever vaccine. This sample comprised CD4+ T cells sorted from PBMCs, obtained 10 days after the yellow fever booster vaccination. CDR3 in amino acids: CASSPFLGDSSGNTIYF. The CDR3 coding sequence is TGTGCCAGCTCACCATTCTTGGGGGACTCCTCTGGAAACACCATATATTTT.